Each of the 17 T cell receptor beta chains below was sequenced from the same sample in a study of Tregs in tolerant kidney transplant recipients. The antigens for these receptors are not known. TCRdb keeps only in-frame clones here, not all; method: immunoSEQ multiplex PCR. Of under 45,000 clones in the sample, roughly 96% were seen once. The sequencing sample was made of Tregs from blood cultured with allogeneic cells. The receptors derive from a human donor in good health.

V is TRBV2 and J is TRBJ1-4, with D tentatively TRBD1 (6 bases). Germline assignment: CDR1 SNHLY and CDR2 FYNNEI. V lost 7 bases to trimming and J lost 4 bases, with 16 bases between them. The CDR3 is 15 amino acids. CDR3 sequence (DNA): TGTGCCAGCATCATGGGTAGACAGGTTAATGAAAAACTGTTTTTT. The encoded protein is CASIMGRQVNEKLFF.

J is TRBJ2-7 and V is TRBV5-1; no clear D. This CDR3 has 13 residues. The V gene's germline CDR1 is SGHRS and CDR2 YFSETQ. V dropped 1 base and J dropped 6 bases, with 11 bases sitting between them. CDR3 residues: CASSLRSMGEQYF. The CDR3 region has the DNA TGCGCCAGCAGCTTGCGCAGCATGGGCGAGCAGTACTTC. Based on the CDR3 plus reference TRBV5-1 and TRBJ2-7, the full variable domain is KAGVTQTPRYLIKTRGQQVTLSCSPISGHRSVSWYQQTPGQGLQFLFEYFSETQRNKGNFPGRFSGRQFSNSRSEMNVSTLELGDSALYLCASSLRSMGEQYFGPGTRLTVT.

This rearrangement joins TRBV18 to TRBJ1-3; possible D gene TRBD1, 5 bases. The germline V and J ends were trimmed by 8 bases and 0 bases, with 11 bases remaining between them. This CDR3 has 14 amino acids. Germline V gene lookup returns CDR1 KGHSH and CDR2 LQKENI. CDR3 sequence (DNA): TGTGCCAGCCGGGAGGGGTTCTCTGGAAACACCATATATTTT. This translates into CASREGFSGNTIYF. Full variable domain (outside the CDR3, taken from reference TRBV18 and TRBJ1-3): NAGVMQNPRHLVRRRGQEARLRCSPMKGHSHVYWYRQLPEEGLKFMVYLQKENIIDESGMPKERFSAEFPKEGPSILRIQQVVRGDSAAYFCASREGFSGNTIYFGEGSWLTVV.

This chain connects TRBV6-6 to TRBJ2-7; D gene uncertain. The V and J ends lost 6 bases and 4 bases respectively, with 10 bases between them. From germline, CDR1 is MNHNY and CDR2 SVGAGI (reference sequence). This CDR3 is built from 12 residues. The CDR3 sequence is CASSSRVYEQYF. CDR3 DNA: TGTGCCAGCAGCTCCCGCGTTTACGAGCAGTACTTC.

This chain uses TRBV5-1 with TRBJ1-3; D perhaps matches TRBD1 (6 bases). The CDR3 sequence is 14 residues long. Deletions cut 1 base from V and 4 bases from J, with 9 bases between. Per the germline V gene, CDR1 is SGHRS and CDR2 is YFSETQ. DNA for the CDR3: TGCGCCAGCAGCTTGACAGGGCCCGGAAACACCATATATTTT. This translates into CASSLTGPGNTIYF.

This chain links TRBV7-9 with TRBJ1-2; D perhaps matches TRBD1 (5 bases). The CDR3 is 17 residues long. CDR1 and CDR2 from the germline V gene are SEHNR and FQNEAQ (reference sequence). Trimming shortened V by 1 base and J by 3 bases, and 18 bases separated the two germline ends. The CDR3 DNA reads TGTGCCAGCAGCTTAGTTGGGGCAGCCCCCACGGACTATGGCTACACCTTC. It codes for CASSLVGAAPTDYGYTF.

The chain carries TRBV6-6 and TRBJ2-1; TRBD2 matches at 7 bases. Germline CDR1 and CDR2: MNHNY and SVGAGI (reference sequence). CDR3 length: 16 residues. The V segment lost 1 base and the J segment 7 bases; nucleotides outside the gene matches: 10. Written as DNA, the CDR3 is TGTGCCAGCAGTTACTGGACTCGGTGGGAGGGAAATGAGCAGTTCTTC. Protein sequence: CASSYWTRWEGNEQFF.

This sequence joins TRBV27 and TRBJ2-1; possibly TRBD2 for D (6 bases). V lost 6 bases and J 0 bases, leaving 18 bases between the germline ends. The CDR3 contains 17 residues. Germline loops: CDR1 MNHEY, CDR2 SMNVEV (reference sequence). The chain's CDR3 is CASSLPRDSSSYNEQFF. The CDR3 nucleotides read TGTGCCAGCAGCCTTCCCCGGGACTCTAGCTCCTACAATGAGCAGTTCTTC.

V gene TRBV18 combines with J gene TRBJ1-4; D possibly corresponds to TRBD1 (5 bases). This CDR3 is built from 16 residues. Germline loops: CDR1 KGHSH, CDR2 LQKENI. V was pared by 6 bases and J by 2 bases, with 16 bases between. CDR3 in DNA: TGTGCCAGCTCTCAGGGATTATTTGGGACTAATGAAAAACTGTTTTTT. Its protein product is CASSQGLFGTNEKLFF.

The CDR3 region has the DNA TGTGCCAGCAGCCCGACCGTTACCTACGAGCAGTACTTC. Translated, it gives CASSPTVTYEQYF. This chain links TRBV7-2 with TRBJ2-7; D is undetermined. The CDR3 runs 13 residues. The V gene's germline CDR1 is SGHTA and CDR2 FQGNSA. V was shortened by 5 bases and J by 2 bases, with 10 bases between the two germline ends.

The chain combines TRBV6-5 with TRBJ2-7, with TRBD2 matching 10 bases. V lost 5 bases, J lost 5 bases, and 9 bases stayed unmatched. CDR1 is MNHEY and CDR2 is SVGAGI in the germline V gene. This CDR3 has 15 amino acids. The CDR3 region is CASSNHQREGDEQYF. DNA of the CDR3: TGTGCCAGCAGTAACCATCAGCGGGAGGGGGACGAGCAGTACTTC.

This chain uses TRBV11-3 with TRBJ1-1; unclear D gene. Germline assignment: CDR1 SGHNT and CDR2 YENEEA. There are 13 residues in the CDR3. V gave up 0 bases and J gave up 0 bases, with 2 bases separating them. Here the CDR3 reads CASSLEVNTEAFF. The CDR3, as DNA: TGTGCCAGCAGCTTAGAAGTGAACACTGAAGCTTTCTTT. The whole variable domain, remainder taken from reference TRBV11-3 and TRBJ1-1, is EAGVVQSPRYKIIEKKQPVAFWCNPISGHNTLYWYLQNLGQGPELLIRYENEEAVDDSQLPKDRFSAERLKGVDSTLKIQPAELGDSAVYLCASSLEVNTEAFFGQGTRLTVV.

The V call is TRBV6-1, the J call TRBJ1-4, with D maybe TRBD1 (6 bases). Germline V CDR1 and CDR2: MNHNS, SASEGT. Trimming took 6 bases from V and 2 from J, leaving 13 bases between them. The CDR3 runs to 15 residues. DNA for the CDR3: TGTGCCAGCAGGGGACACTTTTCGACTAATGAAAAACTGTTTTTT. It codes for CASRGHFSTNEKLFF.

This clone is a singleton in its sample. This CDR3 reads CASSYSYGGANQPQHF. The CDR3 bases are TGTGCCAGCAGTTACTCGTATGGTGGAGCGAATCAGCCCCAGCATTTT. V gene TRBV6-5 combines with J gene TRBJ1-5; D uncertain. Between the trimmed V and J ends, which lost 0 bases and 4 bases, there was a span of 13 bases. The CDR3 runs to 16 residues. Germline loops: CDR1 MNHEY, CDR2 SVGAGI.

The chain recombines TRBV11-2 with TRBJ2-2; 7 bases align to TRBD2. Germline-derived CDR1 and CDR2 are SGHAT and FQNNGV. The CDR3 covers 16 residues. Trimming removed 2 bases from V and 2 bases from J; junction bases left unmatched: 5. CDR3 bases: TGTGCCAGCAGCTTACGGCTAGCGGTAAACACCGGGGAGCTGTTTTTT. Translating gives CASSLRLAVNTGELFF.

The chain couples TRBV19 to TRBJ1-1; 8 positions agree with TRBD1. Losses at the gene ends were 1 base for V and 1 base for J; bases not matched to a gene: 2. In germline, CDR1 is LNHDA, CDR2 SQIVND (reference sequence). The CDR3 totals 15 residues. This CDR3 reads CASSIAGTGNTEAFF. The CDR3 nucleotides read TGTGCCAGTAGTATAGCCGGGACAGGGAACACTGAAGCTTTCTTT.

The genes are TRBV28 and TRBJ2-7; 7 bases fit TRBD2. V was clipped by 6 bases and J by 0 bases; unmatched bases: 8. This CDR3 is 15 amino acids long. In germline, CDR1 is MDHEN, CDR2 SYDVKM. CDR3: CASSLRGGLSYEQYF. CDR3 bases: TGTGCCAGCAGCCTCCGGGGAGGGCTCTCCTACGAGCAGTACTTC.